These 10 T cell receptor beta chains were all obtained from the same sample, sequenced in a study of blood T cell repertoires in COVID-19. The data were produced by immunoSEQ multiplex PCR, yet TCRdb's version contains in-frame clones alone and is incomplete. The sample lists some 83,000 clones, about nine tenths seen once, with about a sixth in the top ten. Sequenced material: peripheral blood. The receptors derive from a man aged 80 or over in a cohort sampled during active COVID-19.

The V and J genes are TRBV6-1 and TRBJ1-2, with a tentative D call TRBD1 (5 bases). CDR1 MNHNS and CDR2 SASEGT come from the germline V gene. V gave up 3 bases and J gave up 6 bases, with 17 bases separating them. CDR3 length: 15 amino acids. CDR3 in amino acids: CASSDQGMRYDGYTF. CDR3 sequence (DNA): TGTGCCAGCAGTGATCAGGGAATGAGGTATGATGGCTACACCTTC.

This chain connects TRBV5-1 to TRBJ1-2; 9 bases match TRBD1. Unmatched junction bases numbered 5, after V lost 2 bases and J lost 6 bases. This CDR3 has 14 amino acids. Germline lookup yields CDR1 SGHRS and CDR2 YFSETQ. The CDR3 region has the DNA TGCGCCAGCAGCTTAGGGACAGGGCCTGATGGCTACACCTTC. Residues: CASSLGTGPDGYTF. The full variable domain, completed using reference TRBV5-1 and TRBJ1-2, is KAGVTQTPRYLIKTRGQQVTLSCSPISGHRSVSWYQQTPGQGLQFLFEYFSETQRNKGNFPGRFSGRQFSNSRSEMNVSTLELGDSALYLCASSLGTGPDGYTFGSGTRLTVV.

The gene calls are TRBV6-2 or TRBV6-3 and TRBJ2-1; 13 positions match TRBD2. There are 17 residues in the CDR3. Germline trimming cut 0 bases from V and 7 bases from J; bases unmatched to any gene: 6. Germline V lookup: CDR1 MNHEY, CDR2 SVGEGT. The CDR3 DNA sequence: TGTGCCAGCAGTTACTCCACTAGCGGGGGGGGAGTAAATGAGCAGTTCTTC. It encodes CASSYSTSGGGVNEQFF.

The chain carries TRBV12-3 or TRBV12-4 and TRBJ2-2; TRBD2 might be the D (5 bases). Trimming shortened V by 10 bases and J by 0 bases, and 6 bases separated the two germline ends. The CDR3 consists of 12 residues. The CDR3 DNA follows: TGTGCCACCGGGACGAACACCGGGGAGCTGTTTTTT. This sequence encodes CATGTNTGELFF.

V is TRBV5-6 and J is TRBJ2-2; TRBD1 matches at 9 bases. The CDR3 length is 15 residues. Unmatched junction bases numbered 3, after V lost 2 bases and J lost 4 bases. In germline, CDR1 is SGHDT, CDR2 YYEEEE. CDR3 amino acids: CASSFGTGTTGELFF. CDR3 bases: TGTGCCAGCAGCTTTGGGACAGGGACCACCGGGGAGCTGTTTTTT.

The chain combines TRBV5-1 with TRBJ2-1; TRBD2 agrees at 13 bases. Germline V gives CDR1 SGHRS, CDR2 YFSETQ. With V trimmed by 4 bases and J by 0 bases, 7 bases remained unmatched. The CDR3 runs 18 residues. This CDR3 is CASSPTSGGSSSYNEQFF. The CDR3 DNA follows: TGCGCCAGCAGCCCGACTAGCGGGGGGTCGAGCTCCTACAATGAGCAGTTCTTC.

The chain employs TRBV3-1 (or the pseudogene TRBV3-2) and TRBJ1-3; 7 bases are a match to TRBD1. This CDR3 is 20 amino acids long. The trim removed 6 bases at V and 0 bases at J, leaving 20 bases unmatched. Germline V gene sequence: CDR1 LGHDT, CDR2 YNNKEL (reference sequence). The CDR3 loop is CASSNPVDRRFLFSGNTIYF. In DNA, the CDR3 is TGTGCCAGCAGTAACCCCGTGGACAGGAGATTCCTTTTCTCTGGAAACACCATATATTTT.

The chain links TRBV7-9 to TRBJ2-2; 16 positions agree with TRBD2. CDR1 and CDR2 from the germline V gene are SEHNR and FQNEAQ (reference sequence). J gave up 5 bases and V 4 bases, and 1 base lay outside the gene matches. The length of the CDR3 is 16 residues. The CDR3 loop reads CASSSGLAGGTGELFF. CDR3 nucleotides: TGTGCCAGCAGCTCGGGACTAGCGGGGGGGACCGGGGAGCTGTTTTTT.

The V call is TRBV6-4, the J call TRBJ2-2; a weak D match, TRBD2 (5 bases). In germline, CDR1 is MRHNA, CDR2 SNTAGT. V was shortened by 0 bases and J by 3 bases, with 11 bases between the two germline ends. The CDR3 consists of 16 residues. CDR3 bases: TGTGCCAGCAGTGACTCAAATGCCGGGGACACCGGGGAGCTGTTTTTT. It encodes CASSDSNAGDTGELFF.

V gene TRBV11-2 combines with J gene TRBJ1-2, with TRBD1 as a possible D gene (5 bases). CDR1 and CDR2 from the germline V gene are SGHAT and FQNNGV. Trimming removed 3 bases at V and 5 bases at J, with 10 bases between. This CDR3 has 13 amino acids. CDR3 bases: TGTGCCAGCAGCTTTTGGGAGGGGTATGGCTACACCTTC. Protein sequence: CASSFWEGYGYTF.